Sequencing of this T cell receptor beta chain was carried out in a study of OX40 agonist ivuxolimab in advanced cancers. Study details: Past anti-PD-1, anti-PD-L1 or anti-CTLA-4 therapy was accepted, and 40% had received some. Study results and limitations: Blood T cells, both CD4+ and CD8+, expanded clonally by week 6 at 0.1 to 3.0 mg/kg. Some of the nonresponding patients also showed low levels of normalized T-cell clonal expansion.

Assay: immunoSEQ multiplex PCR; the TCRdb copy retains only in-frame clones and omits some. The sample consists of 60,000 or so clones, 80% to 90% of them appearing once. Any history of autoimmune disease or systemic immunosuppression disqualified patients. The V gene lost 2 bases and the J gene lost 4 bases, with 23 bases spanning the gap. The CDR3 totals 18 residues. The V gene's germline CDR1 is MGHRA and CDR2 YSYEKL. As for this clone: The antigen is not known.

The sample consisted of CD4+ or CD8+ T cells sorted from blood, taken in a trial of the OX40 agonist ivuxolimab. This sequence joins TRBV4-1 and TRBJ2-5; D may be TRBD1 (6 bases). The receptor comes from an adult with an advanced solid tumor such as melanoma, head and neck, liver or kidney cancer. CDR3 in amino acids: CASSQPLRGSFPPETQYF. CDR3 sequence (DNA): TGCGCCAGCAGCCAACCCCTCAGGGGTTCGTTCCCCCCAGAGACCCAGTACTTC.